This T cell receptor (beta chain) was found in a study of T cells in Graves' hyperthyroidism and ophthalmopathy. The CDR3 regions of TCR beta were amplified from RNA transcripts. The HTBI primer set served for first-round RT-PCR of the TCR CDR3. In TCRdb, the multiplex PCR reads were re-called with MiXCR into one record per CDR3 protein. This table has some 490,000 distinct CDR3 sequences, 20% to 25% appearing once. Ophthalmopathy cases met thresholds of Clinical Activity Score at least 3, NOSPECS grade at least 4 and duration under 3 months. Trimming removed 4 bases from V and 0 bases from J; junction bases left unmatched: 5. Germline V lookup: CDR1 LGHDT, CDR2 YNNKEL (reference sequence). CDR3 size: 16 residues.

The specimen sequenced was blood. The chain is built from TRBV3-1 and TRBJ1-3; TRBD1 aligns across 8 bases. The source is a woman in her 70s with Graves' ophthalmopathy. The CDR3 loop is CASSRTGGSSGNTIYF. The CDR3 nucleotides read TGTGCCAGCAGCCGCACAGGGGGAAGCTCTGGAAACACCATATATTTT.